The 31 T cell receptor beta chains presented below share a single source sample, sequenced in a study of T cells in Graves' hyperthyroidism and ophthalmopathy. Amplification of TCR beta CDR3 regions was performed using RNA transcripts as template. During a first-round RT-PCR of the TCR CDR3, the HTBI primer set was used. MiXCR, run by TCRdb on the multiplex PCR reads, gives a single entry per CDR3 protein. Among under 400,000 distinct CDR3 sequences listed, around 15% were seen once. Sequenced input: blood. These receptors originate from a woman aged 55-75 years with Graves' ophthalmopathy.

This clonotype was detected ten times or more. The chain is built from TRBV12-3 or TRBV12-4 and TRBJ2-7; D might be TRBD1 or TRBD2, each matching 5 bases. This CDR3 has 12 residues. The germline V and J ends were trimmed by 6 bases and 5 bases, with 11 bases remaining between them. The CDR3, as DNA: TGTGCCAGCAGCTGGGGGACCAACGAGCAGTACTTC. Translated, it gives CASSWGTNEQYF.

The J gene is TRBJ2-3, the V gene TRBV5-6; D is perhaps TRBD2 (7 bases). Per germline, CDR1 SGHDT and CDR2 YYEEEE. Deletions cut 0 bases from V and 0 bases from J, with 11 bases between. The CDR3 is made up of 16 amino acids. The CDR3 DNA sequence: TGTGCCAGCAGCTTGGTGGGGGGGGCTAGCACAGATACGCAGTATTTT. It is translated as CASSLVGGASTDTQYF.

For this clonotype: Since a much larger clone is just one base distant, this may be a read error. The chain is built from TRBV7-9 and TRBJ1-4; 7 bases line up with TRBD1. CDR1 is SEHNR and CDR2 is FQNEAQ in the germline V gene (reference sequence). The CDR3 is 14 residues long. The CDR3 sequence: CASSFGTANGKLFF. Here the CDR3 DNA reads TGTGCCAGCAGCTTCGGGACAGCAAATGGAAAACTGTTTTTT. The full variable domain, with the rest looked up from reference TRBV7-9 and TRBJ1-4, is DTGVSQNPRHKITKRGQNVTFRCDPISEHNRLYWYRQTLGQGPEFLTYFQNEAQLEKSRLLSDRFSAERPKGSFSTLEIQRTEQGDSAMYLCASSFGTANGKLFFGSGTQLSVL.

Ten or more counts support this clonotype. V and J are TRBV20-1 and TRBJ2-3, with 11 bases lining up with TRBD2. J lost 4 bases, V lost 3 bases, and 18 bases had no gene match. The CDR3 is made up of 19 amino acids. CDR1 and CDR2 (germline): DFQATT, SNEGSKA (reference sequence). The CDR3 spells CSASHLTSGRFLPADTQYF. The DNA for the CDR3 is TGCAGTGCTAGTCACCTAACTAGCGGGAGATTTCTTCCGGCAGATACGCAGTATTTT.

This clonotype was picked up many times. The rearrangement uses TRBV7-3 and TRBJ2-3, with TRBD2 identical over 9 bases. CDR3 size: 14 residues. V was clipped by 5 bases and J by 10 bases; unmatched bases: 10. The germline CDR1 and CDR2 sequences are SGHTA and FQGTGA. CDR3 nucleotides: TGTGCCAGCAGCCCTCCGGGAGCGGGAGGCTCGCAGTATTTT. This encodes CASSPPGAGGSQYF.

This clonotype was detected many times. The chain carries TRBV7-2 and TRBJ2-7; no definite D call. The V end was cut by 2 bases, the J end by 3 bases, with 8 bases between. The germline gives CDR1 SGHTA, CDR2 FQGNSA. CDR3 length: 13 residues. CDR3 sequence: CASSLTTDYEQYF. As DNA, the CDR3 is TGTGCCAGCAGCTTAACTACGGACTACGAGCAGTACTTC.

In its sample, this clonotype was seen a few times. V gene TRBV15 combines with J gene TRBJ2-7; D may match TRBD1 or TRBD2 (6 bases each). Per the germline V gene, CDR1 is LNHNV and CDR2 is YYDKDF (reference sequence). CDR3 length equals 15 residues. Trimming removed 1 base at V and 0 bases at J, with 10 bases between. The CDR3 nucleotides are TGTGCCACCAGCAGAGTAGGGGGGAGCTCCTACGAGCAGTACTTC. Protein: CATSRVGGSSYEQYF.

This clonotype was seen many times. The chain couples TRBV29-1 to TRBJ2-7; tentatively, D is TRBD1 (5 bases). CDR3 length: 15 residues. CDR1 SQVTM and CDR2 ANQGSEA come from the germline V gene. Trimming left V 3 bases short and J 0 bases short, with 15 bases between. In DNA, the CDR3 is TGCAGCGTTGAGATTACAGGACAATACTCCTACGAGCAGTACTTC. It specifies CSVEITGQYSYEQYF.

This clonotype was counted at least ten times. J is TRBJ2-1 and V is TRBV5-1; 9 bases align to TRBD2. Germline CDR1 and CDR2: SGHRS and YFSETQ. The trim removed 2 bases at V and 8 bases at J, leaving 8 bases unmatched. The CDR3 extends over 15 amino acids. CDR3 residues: CASSFLAGTSYEQFF. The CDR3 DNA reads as TGCGCCAGCAGCTTTCTAGCGGGGACTAGCTATGAGCAGTTCTTC.

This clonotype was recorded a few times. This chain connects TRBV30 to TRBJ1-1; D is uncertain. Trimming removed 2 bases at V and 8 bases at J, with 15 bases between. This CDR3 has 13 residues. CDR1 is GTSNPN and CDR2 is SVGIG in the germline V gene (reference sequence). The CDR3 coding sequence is TGTGCCTGGAGTTCGGCGGGCAGCGGGGAAGCTTTCTTT. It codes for CAWSSAGSGEAFF.

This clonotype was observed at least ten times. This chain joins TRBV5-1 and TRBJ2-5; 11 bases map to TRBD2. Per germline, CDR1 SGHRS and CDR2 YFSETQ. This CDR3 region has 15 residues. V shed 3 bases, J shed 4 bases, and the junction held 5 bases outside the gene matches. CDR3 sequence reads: CASSSSGTSGETQYF. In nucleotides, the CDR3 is TGCGCCAGCAGCTCCTCCGGGACTAGCGGAGAGACCCAGTACTTC.

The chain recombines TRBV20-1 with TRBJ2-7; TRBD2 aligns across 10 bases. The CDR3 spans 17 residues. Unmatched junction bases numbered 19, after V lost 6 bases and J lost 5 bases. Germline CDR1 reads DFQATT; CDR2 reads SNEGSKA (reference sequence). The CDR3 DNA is TGCAGTGCGCACAACCCAGCTACACTAGCGGGAAACGACGAGCAGTACTTC. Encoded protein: CSAHNPATLAGNDEQYF.

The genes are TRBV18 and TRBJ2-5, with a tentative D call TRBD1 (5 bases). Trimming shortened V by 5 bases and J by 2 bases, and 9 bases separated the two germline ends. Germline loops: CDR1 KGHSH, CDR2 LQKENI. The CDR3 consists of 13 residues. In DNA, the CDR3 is TGTGCCAGCTCATTTGGGGCTCAAGAGACCCAGTACTTC. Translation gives CASSFGAQETQYF.

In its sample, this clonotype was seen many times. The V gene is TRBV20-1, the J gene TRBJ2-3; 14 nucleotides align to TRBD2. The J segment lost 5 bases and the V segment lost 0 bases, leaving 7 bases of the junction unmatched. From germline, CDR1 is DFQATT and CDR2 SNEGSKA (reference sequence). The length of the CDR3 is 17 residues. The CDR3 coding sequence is TGCAGTGCTAGAGATCCGACTAGCGGGAGGGTCGGAGATACGCAGTATTTT. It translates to CSARDPTSGRVGDTQYF.

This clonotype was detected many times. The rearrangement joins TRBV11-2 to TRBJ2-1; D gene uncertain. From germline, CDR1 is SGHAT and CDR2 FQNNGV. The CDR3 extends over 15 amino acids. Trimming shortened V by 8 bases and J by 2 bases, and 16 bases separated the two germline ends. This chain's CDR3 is CASPSRPHPYNEQFF. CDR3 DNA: TGTGCCAGCCCCAGCAGGCCCCATCCCTACAATGAGCAGTTCTTC.

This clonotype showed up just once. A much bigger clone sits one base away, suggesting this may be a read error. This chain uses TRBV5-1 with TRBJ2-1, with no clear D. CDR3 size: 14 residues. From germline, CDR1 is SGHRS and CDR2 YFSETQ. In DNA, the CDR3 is TGCGTCAGCAGCGTCGGGTCGACCTACAATGAGCAGTTCTTC. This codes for CVSSVGSTYNEQFF.

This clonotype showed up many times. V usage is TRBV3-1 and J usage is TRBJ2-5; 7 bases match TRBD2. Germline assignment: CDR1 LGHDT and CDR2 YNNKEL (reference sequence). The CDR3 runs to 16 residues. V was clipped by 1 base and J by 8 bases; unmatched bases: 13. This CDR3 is CASSQVATGTNTTQYF. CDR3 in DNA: TGTGCCAGCAGCCAAGTTGCAACCGGGACTAACACCACCCAGTACTTC.

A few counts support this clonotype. The CDR3 region has the DNA TGTGCCAGCAGTACCATCCGGGACAGGGGCGAGACCCAGTACTTC. This translates into CASSTIRDRGETQYF. The genes are TRBV2 and TRBJ2-5; 10 bases line up with TRBD1. Germline V gene lookup returns CDR1 SNHLY and CDR2 FYNNEI. The CDR3 is 15 amino acids. The ends lost 5 bases at V and 5 bases at J; junction bases unmatched: 8.

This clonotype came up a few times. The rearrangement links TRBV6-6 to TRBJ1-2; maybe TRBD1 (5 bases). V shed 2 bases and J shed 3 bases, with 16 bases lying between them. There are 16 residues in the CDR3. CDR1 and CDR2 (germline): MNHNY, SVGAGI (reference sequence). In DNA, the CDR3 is TGTGCCAGCAGTTACGCCCGTGACAGAGGCGACTATGGCTACACCTTC. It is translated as CASSYARDRGDYGYTF.

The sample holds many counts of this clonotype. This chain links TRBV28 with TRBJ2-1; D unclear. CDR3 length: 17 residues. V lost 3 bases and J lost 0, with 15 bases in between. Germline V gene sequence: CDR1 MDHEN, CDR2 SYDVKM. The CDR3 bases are TGTGCCAGCAGTTTTATCTTGGGTGATGGCTCCTACAATGAGCAGTTCTTC. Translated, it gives CASSFILGDGSYNEQFF.

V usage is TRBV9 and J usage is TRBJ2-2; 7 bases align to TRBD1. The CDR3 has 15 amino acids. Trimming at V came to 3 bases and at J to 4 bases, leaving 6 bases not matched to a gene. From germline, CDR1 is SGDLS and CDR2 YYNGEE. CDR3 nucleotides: TGTGCCAGCAGCGCGACAGGGTTGAGCACCGGGGAGCTGTTTTTT. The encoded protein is CASSATGLSTGELFF.

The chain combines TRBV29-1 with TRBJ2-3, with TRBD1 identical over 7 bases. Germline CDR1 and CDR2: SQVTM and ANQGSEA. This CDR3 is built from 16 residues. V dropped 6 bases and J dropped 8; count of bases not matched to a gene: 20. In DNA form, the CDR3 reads TGCAGCGTCGTCCCCGGAGACAGGGAGCCCTCCCCTACGCAGTATTTT. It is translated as CSVVPGDREPSPTQYF.

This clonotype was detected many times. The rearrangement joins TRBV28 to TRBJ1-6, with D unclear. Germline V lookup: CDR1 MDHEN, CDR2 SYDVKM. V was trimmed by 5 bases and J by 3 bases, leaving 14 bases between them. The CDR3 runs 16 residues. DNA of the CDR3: TGTGCCAGCAGTCCCCCCGGGATCGGCTATAATTCACCCCTCCACTTT. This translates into CASSPPGIGYNSPLHF.

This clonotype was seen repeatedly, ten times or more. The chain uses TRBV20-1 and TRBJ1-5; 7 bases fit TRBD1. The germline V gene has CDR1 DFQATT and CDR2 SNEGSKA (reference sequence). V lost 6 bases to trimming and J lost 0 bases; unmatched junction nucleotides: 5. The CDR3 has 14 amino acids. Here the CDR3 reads CSAVRDSSNQPQHF. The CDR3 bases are TGCAGTGCCGTCCGGGACAGTAGCAATCAGCCCCAGCATTTT.

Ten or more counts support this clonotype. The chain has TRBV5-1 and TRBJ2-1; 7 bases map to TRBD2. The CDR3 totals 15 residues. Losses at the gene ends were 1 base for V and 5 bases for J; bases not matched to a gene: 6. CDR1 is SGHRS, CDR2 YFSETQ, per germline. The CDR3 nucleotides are TGCGCCAGCAGCTTGCGGGGACTACAAAACAATGAGCAGTTCTTC. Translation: CASSLRGLQNNEQFF.

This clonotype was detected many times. CDR3 protein: CSARERGSSYEQYF. The CDR3 DNA reads as TGCAGTGCTAGAGAGAGAGGGAGCTCCTACGAGCAGTACTTC. The chain employs TRBV20-1 and TRBJ2-7; tentatively, D is TRBD2 (5 bases). Trimming took off 0 bases at V and 0 bases at J, with 9 bases between the two ends. The CDR3 runs to 14 residues. Germline V gene data show CDR1 as DFQATT and CDR2 as SNEGSKA (reference sequence).

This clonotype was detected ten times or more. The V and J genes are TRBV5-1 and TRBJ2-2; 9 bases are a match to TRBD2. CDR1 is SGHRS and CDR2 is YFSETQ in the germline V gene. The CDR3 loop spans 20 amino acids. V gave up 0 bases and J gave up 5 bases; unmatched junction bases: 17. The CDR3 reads CASSLVSSGTRSRGTGELFF. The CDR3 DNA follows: TGCGCCAGCAGCTTGGTGTCTAGCGGGACTAGAAGCCGGGGGACCGGGGAGCTGTTTTTT.

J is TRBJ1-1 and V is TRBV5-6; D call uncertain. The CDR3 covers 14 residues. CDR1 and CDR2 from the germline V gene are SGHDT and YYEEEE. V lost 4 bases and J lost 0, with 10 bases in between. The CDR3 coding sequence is TGTGCCAGCAGCACTAGTTCCTTGAACACTGAAGCTTTCTTT. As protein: CASSTSSLNTEAFF.

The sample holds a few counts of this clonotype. The CDR3: CASRLDRVTGELFF. The DNA for the CDR3 is TGTGCCAGCAGGCTGGACAGGGTCACCGGGGAGCTGTTTTTT. The genes are TRBV6-1 and TRBJ2-2, with 8 bases matching TRBD1. There are 14 residues in the CDR3. Trimming removed 6 bases from V and 4 bases from J; junction bases left unmatched: 4. Germline CDR1 MNHNS, CDR2 SASEGT.

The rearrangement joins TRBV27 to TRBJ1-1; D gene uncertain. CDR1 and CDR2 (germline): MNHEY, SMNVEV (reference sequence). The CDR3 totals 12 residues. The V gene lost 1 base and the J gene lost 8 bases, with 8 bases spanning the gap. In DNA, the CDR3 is TGTGCCAGCAGTTTATTGGGGATCGAAGCTTTCTTT. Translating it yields CASSLLGIEAFF.

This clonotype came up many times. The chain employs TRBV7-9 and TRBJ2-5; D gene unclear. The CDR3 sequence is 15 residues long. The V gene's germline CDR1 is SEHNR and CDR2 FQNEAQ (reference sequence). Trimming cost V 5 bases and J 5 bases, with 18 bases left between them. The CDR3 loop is CASSPPGRMMETQYF. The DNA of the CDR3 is TGTGCCAGCAGCCCCCCCGGCAGGATGATGGAGACCCAGTACTTC.